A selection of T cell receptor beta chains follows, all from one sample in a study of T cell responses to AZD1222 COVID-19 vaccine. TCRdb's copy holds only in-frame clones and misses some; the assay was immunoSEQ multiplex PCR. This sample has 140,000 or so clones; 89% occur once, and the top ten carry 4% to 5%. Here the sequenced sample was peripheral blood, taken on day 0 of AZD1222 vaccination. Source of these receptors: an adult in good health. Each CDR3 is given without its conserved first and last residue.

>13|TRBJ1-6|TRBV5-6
ASSLGGRYNSPLH
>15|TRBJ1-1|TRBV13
ASSLGLVVMENTEAF
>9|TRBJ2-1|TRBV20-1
SARRAGEQF
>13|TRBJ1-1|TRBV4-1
ASSRGTGDGTEAF
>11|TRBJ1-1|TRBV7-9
ASSLLGNTEAF
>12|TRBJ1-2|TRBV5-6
ASSLDSSNYGYT
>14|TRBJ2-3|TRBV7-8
ASSPEARIGTDTQY
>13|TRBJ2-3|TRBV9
ASSVGGLFTDTQY
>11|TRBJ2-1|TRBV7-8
ASSPRGDNEQF
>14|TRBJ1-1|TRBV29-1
SVLSETGGANTEAF
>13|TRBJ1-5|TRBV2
ASSGHGGRFQPQH
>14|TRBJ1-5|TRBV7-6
ASSLAGTGKPQPQH
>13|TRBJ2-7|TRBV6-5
ASTNPGHSSYEQY
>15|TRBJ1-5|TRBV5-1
ASSWRLRTGCNQPQH
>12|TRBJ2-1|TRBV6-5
ASSYSIWYNEQF
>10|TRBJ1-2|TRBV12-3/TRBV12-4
ASSFRVEGYT
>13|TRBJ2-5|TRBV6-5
ASSYSSSGRETQY
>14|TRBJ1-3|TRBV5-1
ASSPGPTGNGNTIY
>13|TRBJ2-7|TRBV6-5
ASSYSVAGVDEQY
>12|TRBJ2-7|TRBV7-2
ASSRLGRVGEQY
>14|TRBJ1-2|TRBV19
ASSIATGLAFYGYT
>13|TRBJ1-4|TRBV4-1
ASSQVAGGSEKLF
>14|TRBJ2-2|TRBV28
ASSPRLAGGTGELF
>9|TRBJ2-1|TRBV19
ASMAGGYAF
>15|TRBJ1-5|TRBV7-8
ASSDRAGRYSNQPQH
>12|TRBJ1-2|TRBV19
ASMDRVPLFGYT
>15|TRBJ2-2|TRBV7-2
ASSSYIAGGYTGELF
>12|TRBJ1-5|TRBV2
ASSESGSNQPQH
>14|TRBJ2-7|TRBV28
ASSLRGQGAFYEQY
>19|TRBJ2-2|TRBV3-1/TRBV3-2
ASSQGPPGLAGGRRTGELF
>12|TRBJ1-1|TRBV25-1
ASSEFGSSDEAF
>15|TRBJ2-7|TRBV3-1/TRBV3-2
ASSQGVGRGLAYEQY
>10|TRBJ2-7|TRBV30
AWSEDSYEQY
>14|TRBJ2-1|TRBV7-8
ASSPKDGSSYNEQF
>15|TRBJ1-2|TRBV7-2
ASSEVIGYPRGYGYT
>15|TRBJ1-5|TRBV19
ASSIDPPAGAQWTQH
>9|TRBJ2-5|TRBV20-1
SARDWKTQY
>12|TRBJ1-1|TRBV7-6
ASSSRLGQREAF
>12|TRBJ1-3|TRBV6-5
ASSFREGGNTIY
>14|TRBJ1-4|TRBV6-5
ASSYSAPTLSQKLF
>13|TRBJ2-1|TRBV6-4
ASSDNSGSYNEQF
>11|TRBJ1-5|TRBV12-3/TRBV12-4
ASSLTLGQPQH
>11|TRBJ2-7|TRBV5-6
ASSLATVYEQY
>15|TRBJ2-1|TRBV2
ASRSLPSLSSYNEQF
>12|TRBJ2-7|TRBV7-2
ASSLSGRGYEQY
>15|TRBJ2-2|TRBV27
ASSQHPGTGNTGELF
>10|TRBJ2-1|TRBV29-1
SAEPELGEQF
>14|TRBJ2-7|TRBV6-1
ASSVLVAGGSYEQY
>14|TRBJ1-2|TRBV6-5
ASSYSGNLRTYGYT
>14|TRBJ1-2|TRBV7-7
ASSCCLGTQLYGYT
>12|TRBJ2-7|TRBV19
ASSIQGAAYEQY
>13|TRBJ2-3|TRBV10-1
ASSELAGGGDTQY
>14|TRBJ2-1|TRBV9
ASSVDEAGGHNEQF
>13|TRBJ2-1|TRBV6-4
ASSVSSGGANEQF
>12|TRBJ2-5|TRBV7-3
ASSYYHQIGTQY
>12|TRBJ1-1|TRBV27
ASSLGQGNTEAF
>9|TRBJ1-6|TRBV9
ASGDNSPLH
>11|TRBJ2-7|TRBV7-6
ASSLGQPYEQY
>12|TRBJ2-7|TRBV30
AWSRGQGAREQY